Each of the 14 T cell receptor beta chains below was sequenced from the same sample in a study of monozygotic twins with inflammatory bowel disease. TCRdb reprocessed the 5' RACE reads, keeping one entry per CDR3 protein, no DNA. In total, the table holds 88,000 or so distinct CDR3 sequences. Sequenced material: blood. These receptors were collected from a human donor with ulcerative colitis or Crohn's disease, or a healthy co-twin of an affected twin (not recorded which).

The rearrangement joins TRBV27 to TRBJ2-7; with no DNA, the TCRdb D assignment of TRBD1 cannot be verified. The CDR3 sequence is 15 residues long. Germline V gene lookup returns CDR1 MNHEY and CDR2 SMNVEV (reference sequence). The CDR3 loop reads CASSRGGWGSYEQYF.

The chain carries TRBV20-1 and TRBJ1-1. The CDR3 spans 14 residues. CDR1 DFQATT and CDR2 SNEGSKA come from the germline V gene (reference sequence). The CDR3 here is CSARDVQGITEAFF.

The CDR3 loop is CASSQDSEGLWETQYF. The chain has TRBV4-1 and TRBJ2-5; there is no DNA to check the TCRdb D call of TRBD2. CDR3 length: 16 amino acids. Looked up from germline, CDR1 is MGHRA and CDR2 is YSYEKL.

The CDR3 here is CSARDRQGARTEAFF. The rearrangement uses TRBV20-1 and TRBJ1-1; TCRdb's assignment of TRBD1 cannot be checked, as there is no DNA. CDR1 and CDR2 (germline): DFQATT, SNEGSKA (reference sequence). The CDR3 totals 15 residues.

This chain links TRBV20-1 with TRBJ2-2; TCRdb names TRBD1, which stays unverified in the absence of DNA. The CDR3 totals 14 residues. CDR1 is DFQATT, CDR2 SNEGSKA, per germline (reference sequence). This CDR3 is CSAPTGTHTGELFF.

This CDR3 reads CASSSDSYQPQHF. J is TRBJ1-5 and V is TRBV7-9. CDR3 length: 13 amino acids. Germline V gene data show CDR1 as SEHNR and CDR2 as FQNEAQ (reference sequence).

CDR3: CASIAPGANTEAFF. The chain employs TRBV5-1 and TRBJ1-1; TCRdb gives TRBD1 as the D gene, but with no DNA this cannot be confirmed. The CDR3 is made up of 14 amino acids. Germline CDR1 reads SGHRS; CDR2 reads YFSETQ.

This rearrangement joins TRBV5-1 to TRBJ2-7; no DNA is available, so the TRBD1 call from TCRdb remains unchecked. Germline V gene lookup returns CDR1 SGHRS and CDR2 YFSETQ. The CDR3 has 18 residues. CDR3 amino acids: CASSLGRSQGSSSYEQYF.

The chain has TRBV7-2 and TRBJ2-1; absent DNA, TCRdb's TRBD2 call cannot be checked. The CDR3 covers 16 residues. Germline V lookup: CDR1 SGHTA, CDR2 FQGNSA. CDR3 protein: CASSLRLAGIYNEQFF.

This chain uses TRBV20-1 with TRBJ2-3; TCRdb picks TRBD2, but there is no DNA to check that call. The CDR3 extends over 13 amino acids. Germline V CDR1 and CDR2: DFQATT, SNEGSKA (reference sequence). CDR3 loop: CSALSGATDTQYF.

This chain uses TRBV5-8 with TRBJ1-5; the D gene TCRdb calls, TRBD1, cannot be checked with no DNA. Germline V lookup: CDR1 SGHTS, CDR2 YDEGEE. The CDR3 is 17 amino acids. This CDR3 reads CASSLNVGGGGNQPQHF. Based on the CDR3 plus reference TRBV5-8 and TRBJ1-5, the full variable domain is EAGVTQSPTHLIKTRGQQATLRCSPISGHTSVYWYQQALGLGLQFLLWYDEGEERNRGNFPPRFSGRQFPNYSSELNVNALELEDSALYLCASSLNVGGGGNQPQHFGDGTRLSIL.

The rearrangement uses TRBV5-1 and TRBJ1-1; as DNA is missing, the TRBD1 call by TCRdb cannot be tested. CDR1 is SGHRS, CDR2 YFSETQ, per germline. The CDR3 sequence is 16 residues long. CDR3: CASRRTGEGGYTEAFF.

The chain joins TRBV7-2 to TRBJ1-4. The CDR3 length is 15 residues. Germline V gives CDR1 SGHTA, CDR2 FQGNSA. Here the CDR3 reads CASTATRNSHEKLFF.

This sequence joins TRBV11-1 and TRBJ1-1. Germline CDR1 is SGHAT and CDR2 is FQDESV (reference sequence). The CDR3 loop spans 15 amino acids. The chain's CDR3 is CASSLGRRSNTEAFF. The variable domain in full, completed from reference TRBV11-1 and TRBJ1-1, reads EAEVAQSPRYKITEKSQAVAFWCDPISGHATLYWYRQILGQGPELLVQFQDESVVDDSQLPKDRFSAERLKGVDSTLKIQPAELGDSAMYLCASSLGRRSNTEAFFGQGTRLTVV.